This entry lists 12 T cell receptor beta chains sequenced from one sample in a study of T cells after yellow fever vaccination (dated by TCRdb to the late 2010s). Receptors were amplified or captured by 5' RACE. For sequencing, an Illumina HiSeq 2500 was employed. TCRdb ran its own pipeline on the public reads, namely fastp trimming at Q25 and MiXCR clone calling, and kept in-frame beta chains. Each record represents a unique CDR3 protein, reported with the most common genes and DNA among its rows. The sample table holds 500,000 to 650,000 distinct CDR3 sequences, of which roughly 14% were seen once. Together, the top ten hold roughly an eighth of the sample. The treatment or condition tag for this specimen amounts to: live attenuated yellow fever vaccine strain. The sequencing used PBMCs, collected on the day of the yellow fever booster vaccination. All receptors come from a man between 25 and 39 years old who received the YFV17D yellow fever vaccine.

There are a few counts of this clonotype. V is TRBV6-1 and J is TRBJ2-1; 9 positions match TRBD1. Germline loops: CDR1 MNHNS, CDR2 SASEGT. The CDR3 spans 15 residues. The V gene end was trimmed by 5 bases and the J gene end by 0 bases; junction bases not matched to a gene: 2. In nucleotides, the CDR3 is TGTGCCAGCAGTATGACAGGGGGCTCCTACAATGAGCAGTTCTTC. Encoded protein: CASSMTGGSYNEQFF.

This clonotype was found a few times. This rearrangement joins TRBV5-1 to TRBJ1-1, with unresolved D. CDR3 size: 15 residues. V was cut by 0 bases and J by 4 bases, with 13 bases left in between. Looked up from germline, CDR1 is SGHRS and CDR2 is YFSETQ. The CDR3 DNA sequence: TGCGCCAGCAGCTTGGCCGCAGATCTGAGCACTGAAGCTTTCTTT. Translated: CASSLAADLSTEAFF.

The sample holds a few counts of this clonotype. V and J are TRBV29-1 and TRBJ2-1; 7 bases match TRBD1. The junction had 19 bases not matched to a gene; V was cut back by 5 bases and J by 3 bases. CDR1 is SQVTM and CDR2 is ANQGSEA in the germline V gene. The CDR3 is made up of 18 amino acids. CDR3 region: CSVSSPTERQGFYNEQFF. The CDR3 bases are TGCAGCGTTTCATCCCCTACGGAGAGACAGGGCTTCTACAATGAGCAGTTCTTC.

This clonotype has just a few counts. The V gene is TRBV29-1, the J gene TRBJ1-4; a possible D gene is TRBD1 (6 bases). Germline V gene lookup returns CDR1 SQVTM and CDR2 ANQGSEA. The CDR3 loop spans 14 amino acids. The germline V and J ends were trimmed by 7 bases and 6 bases, with 18 bases remaining between them. DNA of the CDR3: TGCAGCGCCCGGGACTCAGGGGTTGATGAAAAACTGTTTTTT. Its protein is CSARDSGVDEKLFF.

The chain carries TRBV3-1 and TRBJ2-1; TRBD2 matches 8 bases. J gave up 8 bases and V 6 bases, and 12 bases lay outside the gene matches. The CDR3 loop spans 15 amino acids. Looked up from germline, CDR1 is LGHDT and CDR2 is YNNKEL (reference sequence). CDR3 nucleotide sequence: TGTGCCAGCAGGGCCAGCGGGAGTCTTGGGGATGAGCAGTTCTTC. This translates into CASRASGSLGDEQFF.

The chain recombines TRBV19 with TRBJ2-5, with D perhaps matching TRBD2 (6 bases). V lost 5 bases to trimming and J lost 7 bases, with 23 bases between them. This CDR3 is 16 amino acids long. Per the germline V gene, CDR1 is LNHDA and CDR2 is SQIVND (reference sequence). The chain's CDR3 is CASSAKGLPAGGTQYF. The CDR3, as DNA: TGTGCCAGTAGTGCCAAAGGACTACCCGCCGGAGGGACCCAGTACTTC.

This sequence joins TRBV12-3 or TRBV12-4 and TRBJ1-4; TRBD1 aligns across 7 bases. This CDR3 comprises 13 residues. V trimming: 4 bases; J trimming: 8 bases; junction bases outside the gene matches: 4. CDR3 amino acids: CASSYDRVEKLFF. DNA for the CDR3: TGTGCCAGCAGTTATGACAGGGTGGAAAAACTGTTTTTT.

This clonotype was found a few times. The V and J genes are TRBV4-3 and TRBJ2-1, with D possibly being TRBD2 (5 bases). Germline-derived CDR1 and CDR2 are LGHNA and YSLEER. CDR3 length equals 15 residues. V shed 4 bases and J shed 4 bases, with 14 bases lying between them. The CDR3 protein is CASSRIAGSYNEQFF. DNA of the CDR3: TGCGCCAGCAGCCGAATAGCTGGGAGTTACAATGAGCAGTTCTTC.

V and J are TRBV7-2 and TRBJ1-2; D not certain. Germline-derived CDR1 and CDR2 are SGHTA and FQGNSA. Trimming left V 2 bases short and J 5 bases short, with 9 bases between. This CDR3 has 13 amino acids. In DNA, the CDR3 is TGTGCCAGCAGCTTAAGTTCATCGTATGGCTACACCTTC. As protein: CASSLSSSYGYTF.

This clonotype was seen repeatedly, ten times or more. This rearrangement joins TRBV7-2 to TRBJ2-7; TRBD1 or TRBD2 may be the D gene (5 bases each). This CDR3 contains 16 residues. Germline V gene lookup returns CDR1 SGHTA and CDR2 FQGNSA. V lost 5 bases, J lost 0 bases, and 17 bases lay in between. The CDR3 loop reads CASSQRGGGGSYEQYF. CDR3 sequence (DNA): TGTGCCAGCAGCCAACGTGGTGGGGGTGGCTCCTACGAGCAGTACTTC.

This clonotype has a handful of counts. Germline is not matched at one junction end, which may reflect a read error. This chain connects TRBV7-7 to TRBJ2-5; TRBD1 aligns across 8 bases. Germline V CDR1 and CDR2: SSHAT, FNYEAQ (reference sequence). The CDR3 covers 17 residues. CDR3 residues: CASSPSFRTGFHETQYF. Here the CDR3 DNA reads TGTGCTAGCAGCCCTTCCTTCAGGACAGGGTTTCATGAGACCCAGTACTTC. Looking up the rest from reference TRBV7-7 and TRBJ2-5 gives the full variable domain: GAGVSQSPRYKVTKRGQDVTLRCDPISSHATLYWYQQALGQGPEFLTYFNYEAQPDKSGLPSDRFSAERPEGSISTLTIQRTEQRDSAMYRCASSPSFRTGFHETQYFGPGTRLLVL.

This clonotype was seen many times. CDR3 DNA sequence: TGTGCCAGCAGCTTAGCGCTGGGACTAGCGGGTGAAACAGATACGCAGTATTTT. Translation gives CASSLALGLAGETDTQYF. The chain recombines TRBV7-6 with TRBJ2-3; 12 bases are a match to TRBD2. The V and J ends lost 0 bases and 3 bases, in that order; junction bases with no gene match: 7. CDR1 and CDR2 (germline): SGHVS, FNYEAQ. The CDR3 has 18 residues.